These T cell receptor beta chains were read from a single sample in a study of T cells in Graves' hyperthyroidism and ophthalmopathy. TCRdb itself ran the multiplex PCR reads through MiXCR, one entry per CDR3 protein. There are roughly 580,000 distinct CDR3 sequences in the sample; approximately 15% occur only once, and 5% to 7% lies in the top ten. Material for sequencing was blood. The receptors shown here come from a woman younger than 45 with Graves' hyperthyroidism that later progressed to Graves' ophthalmopathy. The CDR3 runs from the conserved cysteine through the conserved F or W. Each record gives: J gene, clone size, V gene, D gene, CDR3 DNA, CDR3 protein. A D gene is named only where the DNA matches it firmly. Some rows have no size entry. The others give once, few or many, or a class for an expanded clone.

>TRBJ2-3|NA|TRBV11-3|TRBD1
TGTGCCAGCAGCTTTGTTGTGGGGACAGCATTCACAGATACGCAGTATTTC
CASSFVVGTAFTDTQYF
>TRBJ1-1|many|TRBV18|NA
TGTGCCAGCTTACCGGGCGGGGGTAATATGAACACTGAAGCTTTCTTT
CASLPGGGNMNTEAFF
>TRBJ2-4|many|TRBV28|NA
TGTGCCAGCAGTCCTAGGGGATGGGGGACGGCCAAAAACATTCAGTACTTC
CASSPRGWGTAKNIQYF
>TRBJ2-3|once|TRBV20-1|NA
TGCAGTGCTAGAGATCCCTCTGGAGTCGCCGCCACAGATACGCAGTATTTT
CSARDPSGVAATDTQYF
>TRBJ2-1|many|TRBV10-3|NA
TGTGCCATCAGTGAGCCGGGACAAGGTAGGAATGAGCAGTTCTTC
CAISEPGQGRNEQFF
>TRBJ2-7|few|TRBV20-1|NA
TGCAGTGCTAGGAGTGAGGACCCCTACGAGCAGTACTTC
CSARSEDPYEQYF
>TRBJ2-3|few|TRBV5-6|NA
TGTGCCAGCAGCCACCGGGACCCCAGGGAGTACACAGATACGCAGTATTTT
CASSHRDPREYTDTQYF
>TRBJ2-1|few|TRBV6-4|TRBD2
TGTGCCAGCAGTGAGGGGACTAGCGGGAGAAGTGAGCAGTTCTTC
CASSEGTSGRSEQFF
>TRBJ1-2|many|TRBV5-6|TRBD1
TGTGCCAGCAGCCCCACAGGGGTCAATGGCTACACCTTC
CASSPTGVNGYTF
>TRBJ2-1|many|TRBV19|NA
TGTGCCAGTTCCTGGGGGGTCACCTACAATGAGCAGTTCTTC
CASSWGVTYNEQFF
>TRBJ2-3|many|TRBV11-2|TRBD2
TGTGCCAGCAGCTCCTTAGCGGGAGCGGCAGATACGCAGTATTTT
CASSSLAGAADTQYF
>TRBJ2-3|many|TRBV30|TRBD2
TGTGCCCACGGACTAGCGGGAGGGCCGCCGGGGGGCACAGATACGCAGTATTTT
CAHGLAGGPPGGTDTQYF
>TRBJ1-4|few|TRBV13|NA
TGTGCCAGCAGCTTAGGGCCCTCAACTAATGAAAAACTGTTTTTT
CASSLGPSTNEKLFF
>TRBJ1-1|many|TRBV20-1|NA
TGCAGTGCCAAGGACATAACGAACACTGAAGCTTTCTTT
CSAKDITNTEAFF
>TRBJ1-1|many|TRBV28|NA
TGTGCCAGCATAACGGGAGGGATTCCCACTGAAGCTTTCTTT
CASITGGIPTEAFF
>TRBJ1-5|many|TRBV15|TRBD1
TGTGCCACCGCTACAGGGGACAATCAGCCCCAGCATTTT
CATATGDNQPQHF
>TRBJ2-7|NA|TRBV2|NA
TGTGCCAGCAGTGTGGTACTTGGGGCCTCCGAGCAGTACTTC
CASSVVLGASEQYF
>TRBJ2-4|NA|TRBV27|TRBD1
TGTGCCAGCAGTGGAGGGACAGGGGTGGCCAAAAACATTCAGTACTTC
CASSGGTGVAKNIQYF
>TRBJ2-3|many|TRBV7-3|TRBD2
TGTGCCAGCAGCTTAGCGGGAGTCCTTCGCGATACGCAGTATTTT
CASSLAGVLRDTQYF
>TRBJ1-3|many|TRBV7-2|NA
TGTGCCAGCAGCTTACAGGGTGGGAACACCATATATTTT
CASSLQGGNTIYF